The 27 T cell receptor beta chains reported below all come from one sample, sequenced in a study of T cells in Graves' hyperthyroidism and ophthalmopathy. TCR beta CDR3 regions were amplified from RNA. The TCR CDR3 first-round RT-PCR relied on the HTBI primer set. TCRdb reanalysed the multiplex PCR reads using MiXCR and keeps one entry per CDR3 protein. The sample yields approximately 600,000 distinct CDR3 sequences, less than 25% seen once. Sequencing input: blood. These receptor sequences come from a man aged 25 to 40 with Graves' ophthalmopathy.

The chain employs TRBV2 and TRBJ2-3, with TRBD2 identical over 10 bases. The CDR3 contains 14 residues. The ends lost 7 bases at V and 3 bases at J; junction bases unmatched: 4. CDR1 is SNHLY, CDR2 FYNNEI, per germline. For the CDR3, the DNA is TGTGCCAGCAAAAAGCGGGAGGGGACAGATACGCAGTATTTT. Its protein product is CASKKREGTDTQYF.

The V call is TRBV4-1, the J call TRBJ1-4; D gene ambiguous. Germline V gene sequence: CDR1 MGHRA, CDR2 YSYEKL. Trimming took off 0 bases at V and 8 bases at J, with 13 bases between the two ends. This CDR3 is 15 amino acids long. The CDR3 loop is CASSQDGRGPEKLFF. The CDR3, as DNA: TGCGCCAGCAGCCAAGATGGCCGGGGTCCCGAAAAACTGTTTTTT.

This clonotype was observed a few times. DNA of the CDR3: TGTGCCAGCAGCTTAGAGCAGGGTGCTGAAGCTTTCTTT. It specifies CASSLEQGAEAFF. The V call is TRBV7-6, the J call TRBJ1-1; D possibly corresponds to TRBD1 (5 bases). Trimming pared 1 base from V and 6 bases from J, leaving 9 bases between. Germline loops: CDR1 SGHVS, CDR2 FNYEAQ. This CDR3 is built from 13 residues.

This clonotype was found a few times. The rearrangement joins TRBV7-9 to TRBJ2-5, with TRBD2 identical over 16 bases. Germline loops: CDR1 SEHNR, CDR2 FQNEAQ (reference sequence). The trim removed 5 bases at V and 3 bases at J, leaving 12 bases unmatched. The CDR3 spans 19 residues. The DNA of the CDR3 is TGTGCCAGCAGCCGACTCGGGACTAGCGGGAGGGGATCAGAAGAGACCCAGTACTTC. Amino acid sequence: CASSRLGTSGRGSEETQYF.

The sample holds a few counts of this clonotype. In nucleotides, the CDR3 is TGCAGCGTTGTCTGGCAGCATCAAAGGGGGCAGTACTTC. Protein sequence: CSVVWQHQRGQYF. This chain connects TRBV29-1 to TRBJ2-7; D is possibly TRBD1 (5 bases). Germline CDR1 is SQVTM and CDR2 is ANQGSEA. CDR3 size: 13 residues. V was shortened by 4 bases and J by 9 bases, with 19 bases between the two germline ends.

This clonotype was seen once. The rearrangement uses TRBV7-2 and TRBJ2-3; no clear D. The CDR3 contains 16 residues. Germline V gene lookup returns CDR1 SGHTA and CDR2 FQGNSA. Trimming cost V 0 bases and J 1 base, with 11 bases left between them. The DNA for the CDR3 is TGTGCCAGCAGCTTAGCTGGGCTGATGGGCACAGATACGCAGTATTTT. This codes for CASSLAGLMGTDTQYF.

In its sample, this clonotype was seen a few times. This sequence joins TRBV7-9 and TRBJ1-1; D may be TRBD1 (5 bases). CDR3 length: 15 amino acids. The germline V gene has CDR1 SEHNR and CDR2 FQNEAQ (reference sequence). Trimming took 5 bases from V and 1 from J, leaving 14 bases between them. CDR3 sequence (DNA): TGTGCCAGCAGCCCCACCGCAGGGAAGAACACTGAAGCTTTCTTT. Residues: CASSPTAGKNTEAFF.

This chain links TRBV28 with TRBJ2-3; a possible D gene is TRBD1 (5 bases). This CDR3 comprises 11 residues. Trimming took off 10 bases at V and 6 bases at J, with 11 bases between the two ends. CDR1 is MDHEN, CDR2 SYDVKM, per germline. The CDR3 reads CATSAGDTQYF. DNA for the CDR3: TGTGCCACCAGCGCAGGGGATACGCAGTATTTT.

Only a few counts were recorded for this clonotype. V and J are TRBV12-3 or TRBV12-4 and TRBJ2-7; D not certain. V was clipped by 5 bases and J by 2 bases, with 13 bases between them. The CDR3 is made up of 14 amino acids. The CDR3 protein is CASSPTYSTYEQYF. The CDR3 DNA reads TGTGCCAGCAGTCCGACGTATAGCACCTACGAGCAGTACTTC.

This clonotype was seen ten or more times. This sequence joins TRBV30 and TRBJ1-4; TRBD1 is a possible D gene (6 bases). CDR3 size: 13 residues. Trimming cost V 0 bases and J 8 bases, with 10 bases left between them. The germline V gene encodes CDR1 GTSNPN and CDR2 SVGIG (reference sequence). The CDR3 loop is CAWSVGGGEKLFF. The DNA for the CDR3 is TGTGCCTGGAGTGTAGGGGGTGGCGAAAAACTGTTTTTT.

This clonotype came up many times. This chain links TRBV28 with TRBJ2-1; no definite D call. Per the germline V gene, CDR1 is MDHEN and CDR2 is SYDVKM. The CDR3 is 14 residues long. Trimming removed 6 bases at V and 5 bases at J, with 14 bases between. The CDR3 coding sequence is TGTGCCAGCAGGATAGCTGTAGGGAACAATGAGCAGTTCTTC. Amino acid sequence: CASRIAVGNNEQFF. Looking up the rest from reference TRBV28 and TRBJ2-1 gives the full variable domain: DVKVTQSSRYLVKRTGEKVFLECVQDMDHENMFWYRQDPGLGLRLIYFSYDVKMKEKGDIPEGYSVSREKKERFSLILESASTNQTSMYLCASRIAVGNNEQFFGPGTRLTVL.

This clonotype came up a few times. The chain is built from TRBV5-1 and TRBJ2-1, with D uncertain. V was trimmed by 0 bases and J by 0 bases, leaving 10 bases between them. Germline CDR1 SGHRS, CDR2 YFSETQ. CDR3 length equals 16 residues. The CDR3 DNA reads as TGCGCCAGCAGCTTGGAGGCGCCGAGCTCCTACAATGAGCAGTTCTTC. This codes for CASSLEAPSSYNEQFF.

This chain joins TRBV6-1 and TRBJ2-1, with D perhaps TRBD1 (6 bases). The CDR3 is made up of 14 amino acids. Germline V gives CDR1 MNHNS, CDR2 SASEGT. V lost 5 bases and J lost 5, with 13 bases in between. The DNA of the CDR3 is TGTGCCAGCAGTATACAGGGTTCACACAATGAGCAGTTCTTC. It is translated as CASSIQGSHNEQFF.

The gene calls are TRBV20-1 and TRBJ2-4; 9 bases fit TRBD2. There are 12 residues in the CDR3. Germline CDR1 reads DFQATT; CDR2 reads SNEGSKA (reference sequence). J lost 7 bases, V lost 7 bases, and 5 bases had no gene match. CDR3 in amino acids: CSVSSGRNIQYF. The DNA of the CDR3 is TGCAGTGTCTCCAGCGGGAGGAACATTCAGTACTTC.

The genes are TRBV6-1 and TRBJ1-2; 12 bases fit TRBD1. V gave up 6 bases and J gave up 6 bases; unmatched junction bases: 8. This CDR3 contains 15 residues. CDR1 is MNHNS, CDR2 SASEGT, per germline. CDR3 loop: CASSTGTGGGDGYTF. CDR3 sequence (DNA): TGTGCCAGCAGCACCGGGACAGGGGGCGGCGATGGCTACACCTTC.

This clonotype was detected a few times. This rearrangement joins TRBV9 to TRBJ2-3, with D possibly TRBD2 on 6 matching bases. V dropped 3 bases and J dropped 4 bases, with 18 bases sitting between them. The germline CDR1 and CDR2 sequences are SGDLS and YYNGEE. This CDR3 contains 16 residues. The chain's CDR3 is CASSDAVGGPPDTQYF. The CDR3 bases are TGTGCCAGCAGCGACGCCGTGGGGGGACCCCCAGATACGCAGTATTTT.

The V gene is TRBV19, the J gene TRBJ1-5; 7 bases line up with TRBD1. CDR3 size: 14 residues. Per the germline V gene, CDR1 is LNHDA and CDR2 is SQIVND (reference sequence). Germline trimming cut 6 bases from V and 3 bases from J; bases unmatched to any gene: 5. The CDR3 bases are TGTGCCAGTAGGCAGACAGGGCTCAATCAGCCCCAGCATTTT. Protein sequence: CASRQTGLNQPQHF. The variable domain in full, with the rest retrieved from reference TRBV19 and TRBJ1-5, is DGGITQSPKYLFRKEGQNVTLSCEQNLNHDAMYWYRQDPGQGLRLIYYSQIVNDFQKGDIAEGYSVSREKKESFPLTVTSAQKNPTAFYLCASRQTGLNQPQHFGDGTRLSIL.

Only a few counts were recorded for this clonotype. The CDR3: CASSPYGEQYF. In DNA form, the CDR3 reads TGCGCCAGCAGTCCGTATGGCGAGCAGTACTTC. The V gene is TRBV10-2, the J gene TRBJ2-7; D not certain. V was trimmed by 5 bases and J by 6 bases, leaving 8 bases between them. CDR3 size: 11 residues. Germline V gene lookup returns CDR1 WSHSY and CDR2 SAAADI.

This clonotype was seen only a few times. The CDR3 nucleotides read TGTGCCAGCAGCCAAGGAGTAAGGGCGGGAGGGCCTTCCTACGAGCAGTACTTC. It translates to CASSQGVRAGGPSYEQYF. The chain couples TRBV3-1 to TRBJ2-7, with 9 positions matching TRBD2. The CDR3 consists of 18 residues. Germline V gene data show CDR1 as LGHDT and CDR2 as YNNKEL (reference sequence). The ends lost 1 base at V and 1 base at J; junction bases unmatched: 11.

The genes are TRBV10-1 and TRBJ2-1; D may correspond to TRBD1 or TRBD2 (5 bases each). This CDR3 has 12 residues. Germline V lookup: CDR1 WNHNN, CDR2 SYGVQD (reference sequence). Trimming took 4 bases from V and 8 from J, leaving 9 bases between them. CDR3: CASSGRGDEQFF. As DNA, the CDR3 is TGCGCCAGCAGTGGTCGGGGCGATGAGCAGTTCTTC.

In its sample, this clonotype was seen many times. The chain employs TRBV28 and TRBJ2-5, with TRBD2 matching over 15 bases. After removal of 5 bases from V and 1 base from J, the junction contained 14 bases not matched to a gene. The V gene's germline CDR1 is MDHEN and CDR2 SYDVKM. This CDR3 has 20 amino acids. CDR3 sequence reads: CASSAGLAGGPGQGQETQYF. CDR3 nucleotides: TGTGCCAGCAGTGCCGGACTAGCGGGAGGGCCGGGTCAGGGCCAAGAGACCCAGTACTTC. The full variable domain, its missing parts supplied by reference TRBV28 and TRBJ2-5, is DVKVTQSSRYLVKRTGEKVFLECVQDMDHENMFWYRQDPGLGLRLIYFSYDVKMKEKGDIPEGYSVSREKKERFSLILESASTNQTSMYLCASSAGLAGGPGQGQETQYFGPGTRLLVL.

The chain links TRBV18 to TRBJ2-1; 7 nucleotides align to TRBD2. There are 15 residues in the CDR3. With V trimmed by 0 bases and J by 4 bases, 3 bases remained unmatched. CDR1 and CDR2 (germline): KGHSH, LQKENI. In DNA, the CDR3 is TGTGCCAGCTCACCACCGGGAGGGAATTACAATGAGCAGTTCTTC. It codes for CASSPPGGNYNEQFF.

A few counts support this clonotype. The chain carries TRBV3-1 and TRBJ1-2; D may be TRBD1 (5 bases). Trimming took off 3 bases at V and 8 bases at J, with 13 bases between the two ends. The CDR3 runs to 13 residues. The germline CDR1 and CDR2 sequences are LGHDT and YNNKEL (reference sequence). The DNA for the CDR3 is TGTGCCAGCAGCCACAGGCGGGGCAACGGCTACACCTTC. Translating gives CASSHRRGNGYTF. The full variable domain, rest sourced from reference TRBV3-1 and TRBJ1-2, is DTAVSQTPKYLVTQMGNDKSIKCEQNLGHDTMYWYKQDSKKFLKIMFSYNNKELIINETVPNRFSPKSPDKAHLNLHINSLELGDSAVYFCASSHRRGNGYTFGSGTRLTVV.

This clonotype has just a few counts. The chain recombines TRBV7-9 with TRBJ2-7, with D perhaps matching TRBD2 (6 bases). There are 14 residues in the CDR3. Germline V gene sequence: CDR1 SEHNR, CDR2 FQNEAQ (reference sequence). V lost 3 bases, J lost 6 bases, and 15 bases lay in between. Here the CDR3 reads CASSLEGRMGEQYF. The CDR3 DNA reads TGTGCCAGCAGCTTGGAGGGGCGAATGGGCGAGCAGTACTTC.

CDR3 DNA sequence: TGTGCCAGCAGTCCGAGACAGGGTTACACTGAAGCTTTCTTT. Translating gives CASSPRQGYTEAFF. V and J are TRBV28 and TRBJ1-1; 7 bases fit TRBD1. In germline, CDR1 is MDHEN, CDR2 SYDVKM. V trimming: 5 bases; J trimming: 3 bases; junction bases outside the gene matches: 6. This CDR3 comprises 14 residues.

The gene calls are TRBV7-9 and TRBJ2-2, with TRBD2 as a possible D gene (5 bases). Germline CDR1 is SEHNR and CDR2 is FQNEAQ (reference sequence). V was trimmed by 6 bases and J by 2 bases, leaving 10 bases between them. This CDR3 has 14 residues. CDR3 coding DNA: TGTGCCAGCAGATCTCCGGGAAACACCGGGGAGCTGTTTTTT. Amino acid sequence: CASRSPGNTGELFF.

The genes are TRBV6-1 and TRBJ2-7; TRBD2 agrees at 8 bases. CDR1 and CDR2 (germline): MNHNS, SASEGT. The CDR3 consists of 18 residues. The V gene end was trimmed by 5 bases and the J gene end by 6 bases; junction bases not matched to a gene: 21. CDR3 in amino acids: CASSPGLTSDRKLTEQYF. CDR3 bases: TGTGCCAGCAGTCCCGGCCTGACTAGCGATAGAAAGTTGACCGAGCAGTACTTC.